This TCR beta chain appears in the sequencing data of a study of cytomegalovirus exposure and HLA in healthy donors. The overall study: T cells numbering about 179 million yielded 90 million to 140 million unique TCR beta sequences in an earlier analysis.

Study-level points and caveats: In a later analysis, TCR beta V- and J-gene trimming was associated with a missense DCLRE1C variant. At a 0.05 false discovery rate, a later analysis found roughly 17,000 TCR beta sequences to be associated with HLA alleles. According to an earlier analysis, most TCR beta V segments yielded productive rearrangements about 87% or about 30% of the time.

A multiplex PCR was run with 60 Vbeta primers and 13 Jbeta primers. TCRdb's copy holds only in-frame clones and misses some; the assay was immunoSEQ multiplex PCR. The table has 190,000 or so clones, less than 85% seen once. Trimming took 2 bases from V and 7 from J, leaving 15 bases between them. Germline assignment: CDR1 MNHEY and CDR2 SVGAGI. The CDR3 contains 16 residues. Worth noting for this clone: Antigen: not known.

The genes are TRBV6-5 and TRBJ1-6, with a tentative D call TRBD1 (6 bases). Material for sequencing was PBMCs. The TCR originated in a boy between 10 and 17 years old in good health and CMV-seronegative. CDR3 coding DNA: TGTGCCAGCAGTTACAACCCGGACAGCCCAAATTCACCCCTCCACTTT. Protein sequence: CASSYNPDSPNSPLHF.